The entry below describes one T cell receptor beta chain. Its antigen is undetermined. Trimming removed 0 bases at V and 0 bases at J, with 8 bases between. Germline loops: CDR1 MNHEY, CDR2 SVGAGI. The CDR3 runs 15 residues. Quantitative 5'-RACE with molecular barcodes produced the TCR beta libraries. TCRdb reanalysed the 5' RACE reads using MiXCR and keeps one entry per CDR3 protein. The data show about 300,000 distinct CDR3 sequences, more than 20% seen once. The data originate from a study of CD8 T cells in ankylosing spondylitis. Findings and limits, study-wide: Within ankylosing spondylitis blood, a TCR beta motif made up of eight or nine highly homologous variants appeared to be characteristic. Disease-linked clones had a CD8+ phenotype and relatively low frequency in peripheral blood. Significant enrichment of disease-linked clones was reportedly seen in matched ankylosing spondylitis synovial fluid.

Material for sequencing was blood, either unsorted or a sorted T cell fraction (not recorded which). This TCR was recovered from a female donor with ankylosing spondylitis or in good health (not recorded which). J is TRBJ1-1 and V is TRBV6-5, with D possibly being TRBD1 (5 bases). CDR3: CASSYSRGLNTEAFF. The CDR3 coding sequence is TGTGCCAGCAGTTACTCAAGGGGTCTGAACACTGAAGCTTTCTTT.